This passage covers 20 T cell receptor beta chains from one sample sequenced in a study of T cells in localized non-small cell lung cancer. Libraries were prepared by immunoSEQ multiplex PCR; TCRdb keeps only in-frame clonotypes and omits some of them. The sample consists of some 39,000 clones, 80% to 90% of them appearing once. The starting material was peripheral blood mononuclear cells, obtained before any cancer treatment. The receptors shown here come from a male donor older than 55 with stage II lung adenocarcinoma.

This rearrangement joins TRBV28 to TRBJ2-3, with TRBD2 matching 10 bases. The trim removed 8 bases at V and 11 bases at J, leaving 25 bases unmatched. The length of the CDR3 is 18 residues. Germline V gene lookup returns CDR1 MDHEN and CDR2 SYDVKM. CDR3 sequence reads: CASCRTVRSLAGERWQYF. The CDR3 DNA sequence: TGTGCCAGCTGCCGGACAGTGCGAAGTCTAGCGGGGGAGAGGTGGCAGTATTTT. The full variable domain, rest sourced from reference TRBV28 and TRBJ2-3, is DVKVTQSSRYLVKRTGEKVFLECVQDMDHENMFWYRQDPGLGLRLIYFSYDVKMKEKGDIPEGYSVSREKKERFSLILESASTNQTSMYLCASCRTVRSLAGERWQYFGPGTRLTVL.

The V gene is TRBV18, the J gene TRBJ1-1; possibly TRBD1 for D (5 bases). The CDR3 spans 13 residues. The V end lost 4 bases, the J end lost 5 bases, and 11 bases lay between the germline ends. Germline values: CDR1 KGHSH, CDR2 LQKENI. The CDR3 reads CASSQGKETEAFF. The CDR3 coding sequence is TGTGCCAGCTCACAGGGGAAGGAAACTGAAGCTTTCTTT.

The CDR3 spells CASTQGVGTEAFF. The CDR3 DNA reads TGTGCCAGCACCCAAGGAGTAGGGACTGAAGCTTTCTTT. This sequence joins TRBV27 and TRBJ1-1; D uncertain. V dropped 7 bases and J dropped 5 bases, with 14 bases sitting between them. Germline assignment: CDR1 MNHEY and CDR2 SMNVEV (reference sequence). There are 13 residues in the CDR3.

The chain recombines TRBV30 with TRBJ1-4; no definite D call. The CDR3 runs 18 residues. In germline, CDR1 is GTSNPN, CDR2 SVGIG (reference sequence). With 0 bases removed from V and 0 bases from J, the gap between germline ends came to 17 bases. The CDR3 reads CAWSVQRVRPSTNEKLFF. CDR3 bases: TGTGCCTGGAGTGTACAAAGGGTTCGGCCATCAACTAATGAAAAACTGTTTTTT. The full variable domain, its missing parts supplied by reference TRBV30 and TRBJ1-4, is SQTIHQWPATLVQPVGSPLSLECTVEGTSNPNLYWYRQAAGRGLQLLFYSVGIGQISSEVPQNLSASRPQDRQFILSSKKLLLSDSGFYLCAWSVQRVRPSTNEKLFFGSGTQLSVL.

The V and J genes are TRBV7-8 and TRBJ2-5; D remains unclear. V was clipped by 5 bases and J by 2 bases, with 15 bases between them. Germline CDR1 reads SGHVS; CDR2 reads FQNEAQ. CDR3 length: 15 residues. CDR3 nucleotides: TGTGCCAGCAGCCCACTGGGTAGGAGACAAGAGACCCAGTACTTC. Its translation: CASSPLGRRQETQYF.

CDR3 bases: TGTGCCAGCAGTTTAGCGGTAGAAGATACGCAGTATTTT. Protein: CASSLAVEDTQYF. The chain is built from TRBV27 and TRBJ2-3; D not certain. The V and J ends lost 2 bases and 5 bases respectively, with 8 bases between them. The CDR3 runs 13 residues. Germline-derived CDR1 and CDR2 are MNHEY and SMNVEV (reference sequence).

This clone turned up a few times. V gene TRBV6-1 combines with J gene TRBJ2-1; 7 bases are shared with TRBD1. V was pared by 8 bases and J by 5 bases, with 9 bases of the junction left unmatched. In germline, CDR1 is MNHNS, CDR2 SASEGT. CDR3 length: 14 residues. The CDR3 nucleotides read TGTGCCAGCGGAGCTCTAGACAGGGACAATGAGCAGTTCTTC. Translating it yields CASGALDRDNEQFF.

This clone turned up a few times. The CDR3 loop is CSVESGSAEAFF. The CDR3 DNA reads TGCAGCGTTGAAAGCGGTTCCGCTGAAGCTTTCTTT. V and J are TRBV29-1 and TRBJ1-1; D remains ambiguous. This CDR3 is built from 12 residues. Trimming took 2 bases from V and 6 from J, leaving 10 bases between them. CDR1 and CDR2 from the germline V gene are SQVTM and ANQGSEA.

The chain is built from TRBV10-3 and TRBJ1-5; D uncertain. The CDR3 spans 13 residues. The germline V and J ends were trimmed by 4 bases and 0 bases, with 4 bases remaining between them. Germline V gene sequence: CDR1 ENHRY, CDR2 SYGVKD. CDR3 bases: TGTGCCATCAGTGCGGATAGCAATCAGCCCCAGCATTTT. Residues: CAISADSNQPQHF.

The J gene is TRBJ1-1, the V gene TRBV6-6, with D possibly being TRBD1 (6 bases). V lost 5 bases and J 2 bases, leaving 15 bases between the germline ends. The CDR3 is 15 residues long. Per the germline V gene, CDR1 is MNHNY and CDR2 is SVGAGI (reference sequence). CDR3: CASSDPGQGNTEAFF. Here the CDR3 DNA reads TGTGCCAGCAGTGACCCGGGACAAGGAAACACTGAAGCTTTCTTT.

The chain has TRBV5-4 and TRBJ2-1, with 10 bases lining up with TRBD2. Germline V gene sequence: CDR1 SGHNT, CDR2 YYREEE (reference sequence). The CDR3 has 19 amino acids. The V gene end was trimmed by 0 bases and the J gene end by 1 base; junction bases not matched to a gene: 10. CDR3: CASSLGASGSIGSYNEQFF. The CDR3 DNA sequence: TGTGCCAGCAGCTTGGGGGCTAGCGGGAGTATAGGGTCCTACAATGAGCAGTTCTTC.

This clone appeared a few times. This chain joins TRBV6-6 and TRBJ1-5; D is unclear. Looked up from germline, CDR1 is MNHNY and CDR2 is SVGAGI (reference sequence). This CDR3 comprises 15 residues. Trimming removed 2 bases from V and 3 bases from J, with 11 bases in between. The CDR3 region has the DNA TGTGCCAGCAGTTACCCCGGTTCCCCCAATCAGCCCCAGCATTTT. Amino acid sequence: CASSYPGSPNQPQHF.

This clone came up once. The CDR3, as DNA: TGTGCCAGCAGCGTAGCTCGGGCCAGCGGGAGCACAGATACGCAGTATTTT. Amino acid sequence: CASSVARASGSTDTQYF. The chain combines TRBV9 with TRBJ2-3; tentative D call: TRBD2 (6 bases). Germline V gives CDR1 SGDLS, CDR2 YYNGEE. Trimming removed 0 bases from V and 0 bases from J, with 14 bases in between. This CDR3 contains 17 residues. Based on the CDR3 plus reference TRBV9 and TRBJ2-3, the full variable domain is DSGVTQTPKHLITATGQRVTLRCSPRSGDLSVYWYQQSLDQGLQFLIQYYNGEERAKGNILERFSAQQFPDLHSELNLSSLELGDSALYFCASSVARASGSTDTQYFGPGTRLTVL.

The chain couples TRBV19 to TRBJ1-2; D not resolved. V was shortened by 5 bases and J by 2 bases, with 6 bases between the two germline ends. The CDR3 length is 12 residues. CDR1 is LNHDA, CDR2 SQIVND, per germline (reference sequence). CDR3 in amino acids: CASSRQNYGYTF. The CDR3, as DNA: TGTGCCAGTAGTCGGCAGAACTATGGCTACACCTTC.

This chain links TRBV7-2 with TRBJ2-7; 9 nucleotides align to TRBD1. J gave up 7 bases and V 1 base, and 5 bases lay outside the gene matches. CDR1 and CDR2 (germline): SGHTA, FQGNSA. CDR3 size: 14 residues. The DNA of the CDR3 is TGTGCCAGCAGCTTAGGACAGGGGGAGCGGGAGCAGTACTTC. Its protein product is CASSLGQGEREQYF. Filled out from reference TRBV7-2 and TRBJ2-7, the complete variable domain reads GAGVSQSPSNKVTEKGKDVELRCDPISGHTALYWYRQSLGQGLEFLIYFQGNSAPDKSGLPSDRFSAERTGGSVSTLTIQRTQQEDSAVYLCASSLGQGEREQYFGPGTRLTVT.

V and J are TRBV7-9 and TRBJ2-6, with D perhaps matching TRBD1 (6 bases). This CDR3 comprises 19 residues. Germline loops: CDR1 SEHNR, CDR2 FQNEAQ (reference sequence). Trimming left V 1 base short and J 3 bases short, with 19 bases between. The CDR3 nucleotides are TGTGCCAGCAGCTTAGAGGCAGGGGTCGCCAGACTTGGGGCCAACGTCCTGACTTTC. It encodes CASSLEAGVARLGANVLTF.

V is TRBV29-1 and J is TRBJ2-5; D gene ambiguous. CDR3 size: 12 residues. Germline values: CDR1 SQVTM, CDR2 ANQGSEA. V was shortened by 3 bases and J by 0 bases, with 5 bases between the two germline ends. The CDR3 is CSVDTNQETQYF. CDR3 coding DNA: TGCAGCGTTGATACGAACCAAGAGACCCAGTACTTC. Full variable domain (outside the CDR3, taken from reference TRBV29-1 and TRBJ2-5): SAVISQKPSRDICQRGTSLTIQCQVDSQVTMMFWYRQQPGQSLTLIATANQGSEATYESGFVIDKFPISRPNLTFSTLTVSNMSPEDSSIYLCSVDTNQETQYFGPGTRLLVL.

The J gene is TRBJ1-2, the V gene TRBV6-1; D is uncertain. The CDR3 is 16 residues long. Germline assignment: CDR1 MNHNS and CDR2 SASEGT. The V gene lost 4 bases and the J gene lost 0 bases, with 15 bases spanning the gap. The CDR3 coding sequence is TGTGCCAGCAGTGCCTTTGAGGCAGACGCTAACTATGGCTACACCTTC. Amino acids: CASSAFEADANYGYTF.

V usage is TRBV6-1 and J usage is TRBJ1-4; 7 positions agree with TRBD1. Trimming cost V 7 bases and J 7 bases; bases outside gene matches: 3. Germline-derived CDR1 and CDR2 are MNHNS and SASEGT. The CDR3 extends over 12 amino acids. The CDR3 DNA reads TGTGCCAGCAACAGGGGTTTTGAAAAACTGTTTTTT. Its protein is CASNRGFEKLFF.

This chain links TRBV19 with TRBJ2-5; D call uncertain. The germline V gene encodes CDR1 LNHDA and CDR2 SQIVND (reference sequence). The CDR3 extends over 13 amino acids. V was pared by 3 bases and J by 1 base, with 6 bases between. This CDR3 is CASSIFGQETQYF. The CDR3 nucleotides read TGTGCCAGTAGTATCTTTGGCCAAGAGACCCAGTACTTC.